One sample yielded the 9 T cell receptor beta chains listed below, sequenced in a study of blood T cell repertoires in COVID-19. Sequencing used immunoSEQ multiplex PCR; TCRdb keeps in-frame clones, though not all of them. The profile shows some 320,000 clones, 75% to 85% of them singletons. The source material was peripheral blood. These receptors came from a human donor in a cohort sampled during active COVID-19.

This clone was seen only a few times. The rearrangement joins TRBV6-5 to TRBJ1-2; D not resolved. V was cut by 6 bases and J by 7 bases, with 15 bases left in between. CDR1 and CDR2 (germline): MNHEY, SVGAGI. The CDR3 spans 13 residues. DNA for the CDR3: TGTGCCAGCAGAATGGCGGGGTCCTCTGGCTACACCTTC. It translates to CASRMAGSSGYTF.

Here the CDR3 reads CASTGTLVPDTQYF. The DNA for the CDR3 is TGTGCCAGCACCGGGACTCTAGTACCAGATACGCAGTATTTT. The chain carries TRBV6-5 and TRBJ2-3; TRBD2 might be the D (6 bases). The CDR3 runs 14 residues. Germline assignment: CDR1 MNHEY and CDR2 SVGAGI. Trimming stripped 7 bases from V and 4 bases from J, with 15 bases between.

The V call is TRBV27, the J call TRBJ1-3, with D perhaps matching TRBD1 (6 bases). The germline V and J ends were trimmed by 4 bases and 4 bases, with 11 bases remaining between them. CDR1 is MNHEY and CDR2 is SMNVEV in the germline V gene (reference sequence). The CDR3 covers 14 residues. The CDR3 region is CASSSQGKGNTIYF. DNA for the CDR3: TGTGCCAGCAGTTCTCAGGGGAAAGGAAACACCATATATTTT.

V and J are TRBV19 and TRBJ1-4; D ambiguous. The germline gives CDR1 LNHDA, CDR2 SQIVND (reference sequence). The CDR3 consists of 17 residues. V shed 3 bases and J shed 0 bases, with 14 bases lying between them. The CDR3 sequence: CASSMRPILATNEKLFF. The CDR3 DNA sequence: TGTGCCAGTAGTATGCGTCCGATTCTTGCAACTAATGAAAAACTGTTTTTT.

DNA of the CDR3: TGTGCCAGCACCGCTTATAGGCAGGGGGCCTACGAGCAGTACTTC. Protein: CASTAYRQGAYEQYF. The chain couples TRBV7-9 to TRBJ2-7; 7 nucleotides align to TRBD1. The V gene's germline CDR1 is SEHNR and CDR2 FQNEAQ (reference sequence). The CDR3 has 15 residues. V gave up 7 bases and J gave up 2 bases; unmatched junction bases: 11.

This rearrangement joins TRBV6-7 to TRBJ1-6; D perhaps matches TRBD1 (5 bases). TRBV6-7 is placed among ORFs of uncertain function. Trimming removed 4 bases at V and 6 bases at J, with 13 bases between. This CDR3 has 15 amino acids. CDR3 in DNA: TGTGCCAGCAGTTCCTTCGGGCAGGGTAATTCACCCCTCCACTTT. This encodes CASSSFGQGNSPLHF.

The J gene is TRBJ1-6, the V gene TRBV5-6; D call uncertain. Trimming left V 4 bases short and J 5 bases short, with 13 bases between. This CDR3 spans 15 amino acids. Germline CDR1 reads SGHDT; CDR2 reads YYEEEE. This CDR3 reads CASSPVTENNSPLHF. In DNA form, the CDR3 reads TGTGCCAGCAGCCCAGTCACAGAAAATAATTCACCCCTCCACTTT.

This chain links TRBV7-9 with TRBJ1-2; D possibly corresponds to TRBD1 (5 bases). Germline CDR1 is SEHNR and CDR2 is FQNEAQ (reference sequence). V lost 6 bases and J 4 bases, leaving 15 bases between the germline ends. The CDR3 has 14 residues. The CDR3 protein is CASSAGVHSYGYTF. CDR3 nucleotides: TGTGCCAGCAGTGCGGGGGTTCATAGCTATGGCTACACCTTC.

This chain links TRBV30 with TRBJ1-1; D might be TRBD1 (6 bases). Germline-derived CDR1 and CDR2 are GTSNPN and SVGIG (reference sequence). The V end was cut by 4 bases, the J end by 7 bases, with 13 bases between. CDR3 length: 12 amino acids. In DNA, the CDR3 is TGTGCCTGGAATAACAGGGTTGGTGAAGCTTTCTTT. Protein: CAWNNRVGEAFF.